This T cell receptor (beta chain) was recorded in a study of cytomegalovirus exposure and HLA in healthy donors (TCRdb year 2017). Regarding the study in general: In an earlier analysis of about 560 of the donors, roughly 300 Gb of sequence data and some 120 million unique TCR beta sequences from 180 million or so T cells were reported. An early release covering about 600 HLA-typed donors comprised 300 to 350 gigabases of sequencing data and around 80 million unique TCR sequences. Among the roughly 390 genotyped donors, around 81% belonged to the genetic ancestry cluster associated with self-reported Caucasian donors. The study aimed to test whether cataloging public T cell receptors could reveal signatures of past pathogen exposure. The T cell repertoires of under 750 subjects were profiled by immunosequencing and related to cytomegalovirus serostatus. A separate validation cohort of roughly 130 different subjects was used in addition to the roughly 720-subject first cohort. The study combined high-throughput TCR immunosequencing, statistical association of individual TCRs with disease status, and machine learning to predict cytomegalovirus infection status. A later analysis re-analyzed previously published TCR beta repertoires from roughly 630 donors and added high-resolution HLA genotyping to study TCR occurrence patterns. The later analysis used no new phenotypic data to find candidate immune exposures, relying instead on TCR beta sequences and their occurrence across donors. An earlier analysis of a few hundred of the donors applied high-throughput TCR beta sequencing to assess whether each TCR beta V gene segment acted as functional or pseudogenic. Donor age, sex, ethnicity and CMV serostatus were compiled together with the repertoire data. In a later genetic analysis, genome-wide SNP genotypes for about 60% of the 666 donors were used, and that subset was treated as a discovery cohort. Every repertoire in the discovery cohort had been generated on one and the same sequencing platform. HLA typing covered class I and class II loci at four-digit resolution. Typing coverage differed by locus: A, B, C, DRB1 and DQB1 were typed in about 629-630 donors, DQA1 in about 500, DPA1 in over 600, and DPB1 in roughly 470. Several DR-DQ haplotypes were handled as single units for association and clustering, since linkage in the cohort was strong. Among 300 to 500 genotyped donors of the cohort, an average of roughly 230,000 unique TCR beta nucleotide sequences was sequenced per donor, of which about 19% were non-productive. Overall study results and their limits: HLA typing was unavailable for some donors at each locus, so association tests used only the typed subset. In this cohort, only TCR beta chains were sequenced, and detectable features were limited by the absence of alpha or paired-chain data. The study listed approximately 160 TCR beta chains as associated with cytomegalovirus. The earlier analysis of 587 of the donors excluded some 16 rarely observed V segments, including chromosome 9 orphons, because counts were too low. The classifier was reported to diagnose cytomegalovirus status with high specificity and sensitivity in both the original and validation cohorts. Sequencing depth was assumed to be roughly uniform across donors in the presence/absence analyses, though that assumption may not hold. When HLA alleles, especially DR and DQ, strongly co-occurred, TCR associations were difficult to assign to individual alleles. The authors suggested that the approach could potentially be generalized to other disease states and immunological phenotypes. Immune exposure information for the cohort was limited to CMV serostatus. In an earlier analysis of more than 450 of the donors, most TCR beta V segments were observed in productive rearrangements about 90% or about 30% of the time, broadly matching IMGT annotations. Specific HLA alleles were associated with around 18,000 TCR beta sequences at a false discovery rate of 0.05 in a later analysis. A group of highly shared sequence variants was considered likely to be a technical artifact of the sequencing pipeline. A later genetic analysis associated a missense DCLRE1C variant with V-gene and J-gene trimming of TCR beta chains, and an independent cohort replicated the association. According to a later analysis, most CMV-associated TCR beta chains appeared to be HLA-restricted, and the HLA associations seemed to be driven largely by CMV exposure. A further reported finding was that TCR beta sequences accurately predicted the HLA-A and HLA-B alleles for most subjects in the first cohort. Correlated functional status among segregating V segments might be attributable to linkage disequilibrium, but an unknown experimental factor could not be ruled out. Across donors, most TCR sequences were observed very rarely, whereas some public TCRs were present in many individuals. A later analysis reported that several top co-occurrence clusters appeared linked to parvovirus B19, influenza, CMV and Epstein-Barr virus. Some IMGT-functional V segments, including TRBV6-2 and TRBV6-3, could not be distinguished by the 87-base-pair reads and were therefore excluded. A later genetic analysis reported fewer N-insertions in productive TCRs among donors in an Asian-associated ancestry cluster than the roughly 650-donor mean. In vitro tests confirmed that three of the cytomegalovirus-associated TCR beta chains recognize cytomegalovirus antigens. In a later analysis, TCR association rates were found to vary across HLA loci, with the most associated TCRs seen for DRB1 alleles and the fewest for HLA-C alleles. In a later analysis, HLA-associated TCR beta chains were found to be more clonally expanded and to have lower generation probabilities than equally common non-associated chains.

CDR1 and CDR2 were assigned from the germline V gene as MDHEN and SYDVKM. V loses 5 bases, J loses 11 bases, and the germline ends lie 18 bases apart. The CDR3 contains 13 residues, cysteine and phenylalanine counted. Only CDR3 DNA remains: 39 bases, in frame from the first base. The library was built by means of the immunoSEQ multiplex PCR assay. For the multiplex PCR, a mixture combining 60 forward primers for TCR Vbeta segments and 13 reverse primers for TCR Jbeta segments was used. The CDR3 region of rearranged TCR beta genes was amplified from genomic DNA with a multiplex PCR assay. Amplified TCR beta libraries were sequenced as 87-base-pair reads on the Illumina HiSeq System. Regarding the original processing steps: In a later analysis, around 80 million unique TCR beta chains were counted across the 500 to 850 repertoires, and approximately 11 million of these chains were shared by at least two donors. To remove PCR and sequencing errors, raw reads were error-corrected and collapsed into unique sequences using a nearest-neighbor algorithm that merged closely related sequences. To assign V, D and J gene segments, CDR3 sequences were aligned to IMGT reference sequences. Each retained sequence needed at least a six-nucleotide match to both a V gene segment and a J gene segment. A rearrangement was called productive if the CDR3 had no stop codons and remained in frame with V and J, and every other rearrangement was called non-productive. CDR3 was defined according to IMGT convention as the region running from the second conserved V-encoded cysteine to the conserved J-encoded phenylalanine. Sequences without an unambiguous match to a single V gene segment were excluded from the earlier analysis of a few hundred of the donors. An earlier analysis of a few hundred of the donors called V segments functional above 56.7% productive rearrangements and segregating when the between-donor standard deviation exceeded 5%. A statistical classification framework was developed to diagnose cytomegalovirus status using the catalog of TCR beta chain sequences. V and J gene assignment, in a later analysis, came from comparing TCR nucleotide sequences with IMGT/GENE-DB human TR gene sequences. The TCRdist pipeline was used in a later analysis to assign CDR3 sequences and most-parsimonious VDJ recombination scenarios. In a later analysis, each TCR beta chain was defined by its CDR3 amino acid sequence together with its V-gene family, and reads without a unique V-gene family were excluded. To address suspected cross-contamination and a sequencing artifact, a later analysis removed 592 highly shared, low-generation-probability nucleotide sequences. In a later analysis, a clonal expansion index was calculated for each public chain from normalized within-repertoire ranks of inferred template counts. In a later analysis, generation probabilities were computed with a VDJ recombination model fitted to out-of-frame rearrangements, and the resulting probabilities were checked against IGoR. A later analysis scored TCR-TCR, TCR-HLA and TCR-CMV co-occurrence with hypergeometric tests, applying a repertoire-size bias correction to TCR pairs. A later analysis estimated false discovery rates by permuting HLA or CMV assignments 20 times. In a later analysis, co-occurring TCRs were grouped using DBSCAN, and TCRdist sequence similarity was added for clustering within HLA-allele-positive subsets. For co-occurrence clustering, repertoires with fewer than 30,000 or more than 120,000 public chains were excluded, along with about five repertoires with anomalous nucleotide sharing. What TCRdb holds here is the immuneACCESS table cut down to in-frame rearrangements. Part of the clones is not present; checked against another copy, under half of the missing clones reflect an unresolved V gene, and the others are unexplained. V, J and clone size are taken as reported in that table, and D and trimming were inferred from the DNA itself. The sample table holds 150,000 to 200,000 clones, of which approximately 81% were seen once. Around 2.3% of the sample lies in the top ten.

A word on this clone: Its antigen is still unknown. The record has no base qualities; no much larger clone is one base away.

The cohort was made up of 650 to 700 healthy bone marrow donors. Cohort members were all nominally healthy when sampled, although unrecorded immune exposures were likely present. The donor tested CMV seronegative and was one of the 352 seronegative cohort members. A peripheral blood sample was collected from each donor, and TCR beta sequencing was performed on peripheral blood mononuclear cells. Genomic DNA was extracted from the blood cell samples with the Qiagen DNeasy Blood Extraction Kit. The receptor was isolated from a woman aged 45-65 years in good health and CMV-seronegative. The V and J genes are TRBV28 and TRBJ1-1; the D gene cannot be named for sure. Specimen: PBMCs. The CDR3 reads CASSLLKPHGAFF. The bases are TGTGCCAGCAGTCTCCTCAAGCCGCACGGGGCTTTCTTT.